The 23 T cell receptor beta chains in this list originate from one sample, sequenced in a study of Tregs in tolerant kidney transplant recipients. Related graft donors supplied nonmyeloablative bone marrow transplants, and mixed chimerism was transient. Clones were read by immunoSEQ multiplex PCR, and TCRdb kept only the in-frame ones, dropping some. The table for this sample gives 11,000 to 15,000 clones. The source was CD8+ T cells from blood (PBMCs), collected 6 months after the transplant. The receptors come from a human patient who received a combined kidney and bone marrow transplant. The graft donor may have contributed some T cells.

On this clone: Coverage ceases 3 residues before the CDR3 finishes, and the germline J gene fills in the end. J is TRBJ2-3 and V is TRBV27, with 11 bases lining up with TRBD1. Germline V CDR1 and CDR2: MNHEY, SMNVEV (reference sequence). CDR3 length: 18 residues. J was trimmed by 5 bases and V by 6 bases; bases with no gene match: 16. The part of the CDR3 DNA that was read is TGTGCCAGCAGCCAAGGGAGTTGGAGGACAGGGGGCAAAGATACG. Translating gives CASSQGSWRTGGKDT. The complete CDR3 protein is CASSQGSWRTGGKDTQYF.

CDR3 sequence: CASSLGRRGWETQYF. The covered CDR3 bases are TGTGCCAGCAGCTTAGGGCGTCGGGGTTGGGAGACC. The rearrangement links TRBV7-6 to TRBJ2-5, with a tentative D call TRBD2 (5 bases). The sequenced fragment ends 3 residues before the CDR3 boundary, so the rest is inferred from the germline J gene. This CDR3 region has 15 residues. Germline values: CDR1 SGHVS, CDR2 FNYEAQ. Deletions cut 1 base from V and 5 bases from J, with 14 bases between.

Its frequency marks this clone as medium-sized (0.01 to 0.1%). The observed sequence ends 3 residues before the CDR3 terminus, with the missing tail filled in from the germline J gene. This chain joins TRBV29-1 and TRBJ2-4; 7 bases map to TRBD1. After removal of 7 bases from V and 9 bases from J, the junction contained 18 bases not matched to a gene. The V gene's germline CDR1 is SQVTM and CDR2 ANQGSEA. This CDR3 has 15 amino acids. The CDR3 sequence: CSADLGQSPQGIQYF. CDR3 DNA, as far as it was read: TGCAGCGCCGACCTGGGACAGTCGCCCCAGGGCATT.

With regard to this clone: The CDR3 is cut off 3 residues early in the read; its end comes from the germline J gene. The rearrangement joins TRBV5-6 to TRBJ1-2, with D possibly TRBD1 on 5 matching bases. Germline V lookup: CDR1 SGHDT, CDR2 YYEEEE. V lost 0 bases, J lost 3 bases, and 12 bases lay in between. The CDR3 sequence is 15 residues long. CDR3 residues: CASSLDPGGDYGYTF. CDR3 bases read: TGTGCCAGCAGCTTGGACCCGGGAGGGGACTATGGC.

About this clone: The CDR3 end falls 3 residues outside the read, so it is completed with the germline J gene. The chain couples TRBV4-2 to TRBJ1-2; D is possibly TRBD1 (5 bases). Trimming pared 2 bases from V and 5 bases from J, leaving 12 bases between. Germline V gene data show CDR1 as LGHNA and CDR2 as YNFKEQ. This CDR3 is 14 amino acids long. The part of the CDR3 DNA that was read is TGTGCCAGCAGCCAAAACGGCGGGGGTTATGGC. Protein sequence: CASSQNGGGYG. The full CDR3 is CASSQNGGGYGYTF.

This CDR3 is CASSERPYMNTEAFF. The DNA read from the CDR3 is TGTGCCAGCAGTGAGAGGCCTTACATGAACACTGAA. The chain links TRBV6-1 to TRBJ1-1; no reliable D call. The CDR3 extends 3 residues past the end of the read, so its final part is completed from the germline J gene. Trimming cost V 3 bases and J 0 bases, with 11 bases left between them. CDR3 length equals 15 residues. Germline loops: CDR1 MNHNS, CDR2 SASEGT.

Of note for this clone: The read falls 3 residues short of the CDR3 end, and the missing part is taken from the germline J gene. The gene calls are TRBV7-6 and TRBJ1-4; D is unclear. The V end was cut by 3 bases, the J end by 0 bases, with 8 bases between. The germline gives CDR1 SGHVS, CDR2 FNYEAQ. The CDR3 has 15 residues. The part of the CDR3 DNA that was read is TGTGCCAGCAGCTTTGTTCCGGCAACTAATGAAAAA. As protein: CASSFVPATNEK. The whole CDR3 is CASSFVPATNEKLFF.

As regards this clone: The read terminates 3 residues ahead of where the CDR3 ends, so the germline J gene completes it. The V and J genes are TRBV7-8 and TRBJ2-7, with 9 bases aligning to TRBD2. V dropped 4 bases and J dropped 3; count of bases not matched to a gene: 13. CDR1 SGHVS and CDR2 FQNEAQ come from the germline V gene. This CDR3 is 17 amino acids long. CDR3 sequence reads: CASSSIPGLAGFYEQYF. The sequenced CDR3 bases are TGTGCCAGCAGCTCCATACCCGGGCTAGCGGGATTCTACGAG.

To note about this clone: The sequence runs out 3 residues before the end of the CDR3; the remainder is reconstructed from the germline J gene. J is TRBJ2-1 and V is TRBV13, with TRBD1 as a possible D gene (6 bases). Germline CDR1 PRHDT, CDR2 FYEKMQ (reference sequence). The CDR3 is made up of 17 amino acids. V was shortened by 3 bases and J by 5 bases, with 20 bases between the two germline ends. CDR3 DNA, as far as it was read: TGTGCCAGCAGCTTGGGGCTGGGGGCATATATTAACAATGAG. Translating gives CASSLGLGAYINNE. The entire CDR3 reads CASSLGLGAYINNEQFF.

CDR3 residues: CSVDPGLAAYNEQFF. Partial CDR3 DNA: TGCAGCGTTGATCCGGGACTAGCGGCCTACAATGAG. V is TRBV29-1 and J is TRBJ2-1; the match to TRBD2 covers 11 bases. The read is 3 residues too short to cover the CDR3 end, so that end is filled in from the germline J gene. Germline CDR1 reads SQVTM; CDR2 reads ANQGSEA. CDR3 length: 15 residues. V was clipped by 3 bases and J by 2 bases; unmatched bases: 3.

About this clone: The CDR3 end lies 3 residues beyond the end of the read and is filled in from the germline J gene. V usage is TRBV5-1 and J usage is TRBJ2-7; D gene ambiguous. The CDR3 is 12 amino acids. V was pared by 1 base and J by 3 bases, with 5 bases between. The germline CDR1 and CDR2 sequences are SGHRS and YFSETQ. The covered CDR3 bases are TGCGCCAGCAGCTTGCCTAACTACGAG. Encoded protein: CASSLPNYE. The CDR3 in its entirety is CASSLPNYEQYF.

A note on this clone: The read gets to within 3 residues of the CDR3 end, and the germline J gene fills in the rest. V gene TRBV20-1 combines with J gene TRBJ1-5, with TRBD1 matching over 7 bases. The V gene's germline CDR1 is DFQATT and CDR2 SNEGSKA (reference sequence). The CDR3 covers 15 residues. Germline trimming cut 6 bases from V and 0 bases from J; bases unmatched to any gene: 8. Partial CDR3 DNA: TGCAGTGCCGTGACAGGGTTGGATAGCAATCAGCCC. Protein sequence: CSAVTGLDSNQP. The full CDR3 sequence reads CSAVTGLDSNQPQHF.

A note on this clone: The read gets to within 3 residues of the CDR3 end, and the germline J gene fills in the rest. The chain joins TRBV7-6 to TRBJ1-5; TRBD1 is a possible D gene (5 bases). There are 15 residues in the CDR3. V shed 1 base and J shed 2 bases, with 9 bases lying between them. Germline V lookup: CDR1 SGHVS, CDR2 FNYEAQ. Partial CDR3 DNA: TGTGCCAGCAGCTTAGAGACAGCCGGCAATCAGCCC. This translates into CASSLETAGNQP. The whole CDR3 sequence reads CASSLETAGNQPQHF.

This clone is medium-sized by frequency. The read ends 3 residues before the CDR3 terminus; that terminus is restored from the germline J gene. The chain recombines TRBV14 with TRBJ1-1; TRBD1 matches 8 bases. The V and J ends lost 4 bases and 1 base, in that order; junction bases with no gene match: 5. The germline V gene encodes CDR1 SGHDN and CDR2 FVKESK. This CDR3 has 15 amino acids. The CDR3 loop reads CASSLLTGANTEAFF. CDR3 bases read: TGTGCCAGCAGCCTGTTGACAGGGGCGAACACTGAA.

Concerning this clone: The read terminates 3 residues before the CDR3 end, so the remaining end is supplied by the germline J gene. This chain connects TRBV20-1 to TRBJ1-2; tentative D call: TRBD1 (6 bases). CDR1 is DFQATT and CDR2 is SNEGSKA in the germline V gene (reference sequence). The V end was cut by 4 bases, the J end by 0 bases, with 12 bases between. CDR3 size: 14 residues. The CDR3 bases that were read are TGCAGTGCTATCACAGGGATTTCTAACTATGGC. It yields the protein CSAITGISNYG. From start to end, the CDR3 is CSAITGISNYGYTF.

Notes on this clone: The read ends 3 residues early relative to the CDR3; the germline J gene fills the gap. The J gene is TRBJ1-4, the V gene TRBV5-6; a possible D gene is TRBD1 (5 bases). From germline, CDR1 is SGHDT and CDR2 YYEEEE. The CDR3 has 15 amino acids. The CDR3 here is CASSLEVSGANVLFF. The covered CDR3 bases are TGTGCCAGCAGCTTGGAAGTTTCTGGGGCCAACGTA.

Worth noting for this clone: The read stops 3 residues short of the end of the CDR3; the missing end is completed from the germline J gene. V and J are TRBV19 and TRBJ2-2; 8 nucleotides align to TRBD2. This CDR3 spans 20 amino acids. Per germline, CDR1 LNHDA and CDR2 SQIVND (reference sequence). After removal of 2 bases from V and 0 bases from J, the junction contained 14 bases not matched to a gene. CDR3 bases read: TGTGCCAGTAGTATAAGTCTCGGACTAGCTGAACCTACGAACACCGGGGAG. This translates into CASSISLGLAEPTNTGE. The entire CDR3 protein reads CASSISLGLAEPTNTGELFF.

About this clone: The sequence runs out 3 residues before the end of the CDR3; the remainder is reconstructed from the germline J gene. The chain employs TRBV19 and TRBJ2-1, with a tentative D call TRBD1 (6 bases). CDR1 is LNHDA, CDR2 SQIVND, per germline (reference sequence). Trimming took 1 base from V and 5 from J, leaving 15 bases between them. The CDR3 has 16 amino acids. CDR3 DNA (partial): TGTGCCAGTAGTATAGTAGCAGGGGCTACGAACAATGAG. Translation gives CASSIVAGATNNE. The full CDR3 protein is CASSIVAGATNNEQFF.

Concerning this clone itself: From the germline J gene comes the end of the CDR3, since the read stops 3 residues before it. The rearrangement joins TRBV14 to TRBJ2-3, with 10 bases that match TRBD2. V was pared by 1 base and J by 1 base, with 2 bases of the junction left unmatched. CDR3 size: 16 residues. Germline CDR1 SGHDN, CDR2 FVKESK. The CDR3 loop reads CASSQGLAGGTDTQYF. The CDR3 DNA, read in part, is TGTGCCAGCAGCCAAGGGCTAGCGGGAGGCACAGATACG.

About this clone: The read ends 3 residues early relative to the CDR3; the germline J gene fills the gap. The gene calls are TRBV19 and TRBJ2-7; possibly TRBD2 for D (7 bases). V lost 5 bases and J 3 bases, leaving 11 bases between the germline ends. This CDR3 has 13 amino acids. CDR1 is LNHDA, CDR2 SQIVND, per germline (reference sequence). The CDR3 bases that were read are TGTGCCAGTAGTCCCGGGGGGCTCTACGAG. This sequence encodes CASSPGGLYE. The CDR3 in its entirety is CASSPGGLYEQYF.

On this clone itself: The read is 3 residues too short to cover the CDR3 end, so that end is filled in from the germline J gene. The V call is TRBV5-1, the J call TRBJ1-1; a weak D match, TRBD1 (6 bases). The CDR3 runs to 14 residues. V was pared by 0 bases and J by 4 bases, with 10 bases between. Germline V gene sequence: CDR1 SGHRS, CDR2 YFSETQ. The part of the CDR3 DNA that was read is TGCGCCAGCAGCTTGGGAGGGGGTCCCACTGAA. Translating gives CASSLGGGPTE. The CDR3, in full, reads CASSLGGGPTEAFF.

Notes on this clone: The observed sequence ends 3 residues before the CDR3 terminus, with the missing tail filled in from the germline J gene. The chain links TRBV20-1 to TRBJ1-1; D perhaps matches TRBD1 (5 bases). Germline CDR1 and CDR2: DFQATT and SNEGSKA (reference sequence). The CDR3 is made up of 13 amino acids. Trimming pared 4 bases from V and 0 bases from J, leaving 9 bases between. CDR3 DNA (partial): TGCAGTGCTAAGGGGCCCATGAACACTGAA. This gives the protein CSAKGPMNTE. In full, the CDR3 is CSAKGPMNTEAFF.

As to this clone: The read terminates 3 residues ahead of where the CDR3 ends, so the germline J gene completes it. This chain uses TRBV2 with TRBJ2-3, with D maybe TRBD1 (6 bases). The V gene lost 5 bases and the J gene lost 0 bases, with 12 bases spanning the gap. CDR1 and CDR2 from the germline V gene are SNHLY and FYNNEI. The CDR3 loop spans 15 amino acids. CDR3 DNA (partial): TGTGCCAGCAGTACGATCCAGGGGAGCACAGATACG. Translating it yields CASSTIQGSTDT. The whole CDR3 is CASSTIQGSTDTQYF.